Sequencing of this T cell receptor beta chain was carried out in a study of prognosis after radiotherapy for stage I lung cancer. The study, taken as a whole, reports: A fall in unique TCR clone counts followed stereotactic body radiation therapy, with medians of around 10,000 versus 6,500. Lower Shannon entropy values were found after stereotactic body radiation therapy in patients who developed distant metastases.

The table lists this clonotype with many counts. The antigen remains unidentified. The ends were cut back, 6 bases at V and 1 base at J, with 9 bases in the middle. CDR1 and CDR2 (germline): KGHSH, LQKENI. This CDR3 contains 13 residues. From genomic DNA, two-round multiplex PCR was used to amplify TCR beta CDR3. Used in first-round PCR were primers specific to each TRBV and TRBJ gene. TCRdb used MiXCR to reprocess the multiplex PCR reads, holding one entry per CDR3 protein. The sample holds over 14,000 distinct CDR3 sequences, over 25% seen once. Collection of peripheral blood, in a volume of approximately 6.2 milliliters, was performed at each of two time points.

The sequence was obtained from a donor aged 50 or older with non-small cell lung cancer. The sample was PBMCs, taken before or after stereotactic body radiation therapy (not recorded which). The V gene is TRBV18, the J gene TRBJ1-1; possibly TRBD1 for D (5 bases). The CDR3 sequence: CASSAGTNTEAFF. The CDR3 DNA reads as TGTGCCAGCTCGGCAGGGACGAACACTGAAGCTTTCTTT.